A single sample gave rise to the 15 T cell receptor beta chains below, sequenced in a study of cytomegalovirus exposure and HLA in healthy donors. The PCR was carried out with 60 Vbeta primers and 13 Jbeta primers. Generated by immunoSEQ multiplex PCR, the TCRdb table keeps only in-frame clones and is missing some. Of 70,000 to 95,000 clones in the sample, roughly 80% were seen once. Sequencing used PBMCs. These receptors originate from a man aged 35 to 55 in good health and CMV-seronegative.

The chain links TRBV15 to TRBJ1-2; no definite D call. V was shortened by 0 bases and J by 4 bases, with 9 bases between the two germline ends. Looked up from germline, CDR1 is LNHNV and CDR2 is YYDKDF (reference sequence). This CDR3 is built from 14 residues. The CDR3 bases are TGTGCCACCAGCAGAGATGAGGGAACCTATGGCTACACCTTC. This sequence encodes CATSRDEGTYGYTF. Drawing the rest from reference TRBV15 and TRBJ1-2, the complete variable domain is DAMVIQNPRYQVTQFGKPVTLSCSQTLNHNVMYWYQQKSSQAPKLLFHYYDKDFNNEADTPDNFQSRRPNTSFCFLDIRSPGLGDTAMYLCATSRDEGTYGYTFGSGTRLTVV.

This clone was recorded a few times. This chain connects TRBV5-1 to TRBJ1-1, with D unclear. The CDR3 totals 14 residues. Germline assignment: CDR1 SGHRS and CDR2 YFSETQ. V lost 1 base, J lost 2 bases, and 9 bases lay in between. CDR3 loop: CASSLTADNTEAFF. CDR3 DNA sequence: TGCGCCAGCAGCTTGACAGCAGATAACACTGAAGCTTTCTTT.

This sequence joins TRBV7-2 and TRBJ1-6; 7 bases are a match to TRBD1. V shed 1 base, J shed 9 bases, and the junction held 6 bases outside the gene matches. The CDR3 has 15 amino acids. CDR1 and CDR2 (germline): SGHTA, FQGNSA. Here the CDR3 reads CASSLGYRGGSPLHF. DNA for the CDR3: TGTGCCAGCAGCTTAGGATACAGGGGCGGTTCACCCCTCCACTTT.

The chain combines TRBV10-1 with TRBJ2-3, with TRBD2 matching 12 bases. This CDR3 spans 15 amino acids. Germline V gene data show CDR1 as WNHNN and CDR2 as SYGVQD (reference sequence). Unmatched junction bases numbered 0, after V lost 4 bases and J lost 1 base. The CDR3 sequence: CASSGTSGGTDTQYF. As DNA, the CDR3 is TGCGCCAGCAGTGGGACTAGCGGGGGCACAGATACGCAGTATTTT.

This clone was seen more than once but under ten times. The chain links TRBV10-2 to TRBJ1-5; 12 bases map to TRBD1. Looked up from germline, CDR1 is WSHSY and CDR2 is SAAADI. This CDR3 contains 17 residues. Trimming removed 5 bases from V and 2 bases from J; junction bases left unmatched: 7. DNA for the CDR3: TGCGCCAGCAGTTCCGGGACAGGGGGCCGGGGCAATCAGCCCCAGCATTTT. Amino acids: CASSSGTGGRGNQPQHF.

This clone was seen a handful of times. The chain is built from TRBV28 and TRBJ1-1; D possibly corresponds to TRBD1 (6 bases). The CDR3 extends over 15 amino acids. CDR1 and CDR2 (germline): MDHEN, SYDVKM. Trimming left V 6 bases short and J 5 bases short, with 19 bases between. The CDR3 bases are TGTGCCAGCAGGTCACATGAGGGGGTAGTGACTGAAGCTTTCTTT. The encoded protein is CASRSHEGVVTEAFF.

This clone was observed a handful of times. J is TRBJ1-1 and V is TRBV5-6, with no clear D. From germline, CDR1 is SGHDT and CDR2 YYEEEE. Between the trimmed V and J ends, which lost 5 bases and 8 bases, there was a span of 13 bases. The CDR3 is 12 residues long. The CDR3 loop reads CASSTGGWEAFF. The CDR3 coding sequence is TGTGCCAGCAGTACTGGAGGTTGGGAAGCTTTCTTT. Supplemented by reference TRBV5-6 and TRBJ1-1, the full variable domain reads DAGVTQSPTHLIKTRGQQVTLRCSPKSGHDTVSWYQQALGQGPQFIFQYYEEEERQRGNFPDRFSGHQFPNYSSELNVNALLLGDSALYLCASSTGGWEAFFGQGTRLTVV.

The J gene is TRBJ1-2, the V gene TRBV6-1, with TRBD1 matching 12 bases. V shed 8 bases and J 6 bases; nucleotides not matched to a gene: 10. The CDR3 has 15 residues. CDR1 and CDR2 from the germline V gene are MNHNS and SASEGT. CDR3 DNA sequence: TGTGCCAGCGTTGGGACAGGGGGCTGGTGGGATGGCTACACCTTC. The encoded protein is CASVGTGGWWDGYTF.

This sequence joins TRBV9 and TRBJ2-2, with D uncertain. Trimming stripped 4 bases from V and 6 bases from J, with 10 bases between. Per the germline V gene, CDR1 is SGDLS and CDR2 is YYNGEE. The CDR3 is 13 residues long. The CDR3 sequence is CASSPFSSGELFF. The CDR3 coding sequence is TGTGCCAGCAGCCCCTTTTCTTCCGGGGAGCTGTTTTTT. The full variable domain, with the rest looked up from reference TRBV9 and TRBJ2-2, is DSGVTQTPKHLITATGQRVTLRCSPRSGDLSVYWYQQSLDQGLQFLIQYYNGEERAKGNILERFSAQQFPDLHSELNLSSLELGDSALYFCASSPFSSGELFFGEGSRLTVL.

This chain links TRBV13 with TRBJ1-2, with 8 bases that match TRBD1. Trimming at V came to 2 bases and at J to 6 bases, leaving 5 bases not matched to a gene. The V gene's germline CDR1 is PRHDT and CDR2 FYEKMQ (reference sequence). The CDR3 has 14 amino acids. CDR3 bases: TGTGCCAGCAGCTTACCGCGGACAGGGAATGGCTACACCTTC. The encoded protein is CASSLPRTGNGYTF.

In nucleotides, the CDR3 is TGCGCCAGCAGCCCGCTAGCGGGGGGTAACCAAGAGACCCAGTACTTC. Its protein product is CASSPLAGGNQETQYF. This chain joins TRBV5-1 and TRBJ2-5; 11 nucleotides match TRBD2. J gave up 0 bases and V 4 bases, and 5 bases lay outside the gene matches. The CDR3 length is 16 residues. Germline CDR1 is SGHRS and CDR2 is YFSETQ.

Here the CDR3 reads CSARTAYEQYF. The DNA for the CDR3 is TGCAGTGCCCGGACAGCTTACGAGCAGTACTTC. The chain uses TRBV20-1 and TRBJ2-7, with D possibly being TRBD1 (6 bases). V was cut by 6 bases and J by 4 bases, with 10 bases left in between. Germline V gives CDR1 DFQATT, CDR2 SNEGSKA (reference sequence). The CDR3 is made up of 11 amino acids.

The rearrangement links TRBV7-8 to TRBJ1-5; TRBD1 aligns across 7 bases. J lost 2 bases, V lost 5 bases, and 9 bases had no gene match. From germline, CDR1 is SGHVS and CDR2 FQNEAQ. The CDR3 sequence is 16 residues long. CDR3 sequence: CASSPPGRGGNQPQHF. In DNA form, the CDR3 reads TGTGCCAGCAGCCCCCCGGGCAGGGGGGGCAATCAGCCCCAGCATTTT.

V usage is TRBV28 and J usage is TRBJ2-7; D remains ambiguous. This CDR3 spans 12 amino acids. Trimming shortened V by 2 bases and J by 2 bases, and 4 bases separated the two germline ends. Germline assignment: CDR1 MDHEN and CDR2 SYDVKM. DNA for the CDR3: TGTGCCAGCAGTTTAACAACCTACGAGCAGTACTTC. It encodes CASSLTTYEQYF.

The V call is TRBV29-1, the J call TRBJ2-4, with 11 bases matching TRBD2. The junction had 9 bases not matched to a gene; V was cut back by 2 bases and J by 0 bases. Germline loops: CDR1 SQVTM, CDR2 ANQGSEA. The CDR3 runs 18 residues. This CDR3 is CSVELAGGPHLAKNIQYF. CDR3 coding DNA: TGCAGCGTTGAATTAGCGGGAGGGCCCCACTTAGCCAAAAACATTCAGTACTTC.